The source of this T cell receptor beta chain is a study of glioma-infiltrating T cells. In the case of this clonotype: Its cognate antigen is unknown. This sequence may be a read error, since a much larger clone differs from it by one base.

Germline values: CDR1 MDHEN, CDR2 SYDVKM. Trimming took 10 bases from V and 0 from J, leaving 15 bases between them. This CDR3 comprises 14 residues. Using RNA template, CDR3s of TCR alpha and beta were amplified with iRepertoire arm-PCR. Each CDR3 protein is one row after TCRdb ran MiXCR on the multiplex PCR reads. The table shows about 130,000 distinct CDR3 sequences, with more than 20% occurring only once. Study-wide results and limits: Very few CDR3 sequences were shared between tissue and blood. Tissue-blood divergence was below expectation in non-neoplastic patients, above in gliomas.

The sequence was obtained from a human donor with low-grade glioma or glioblastoma, undergoing nonglioma brain surgery, or in good health (not recorded which). Material for sequencing was glioma tissue, nonneoplastic brain tissue, or PBMCs (not recorded which). This rearrangement joins TRBV28 to TRBJ1-1; D is uncertain. The chain's CDR3 is CATIEDWVNTEAFF. Here the CDR3 DNA reads TGTGCCACCATAGAGGACTGGGTGAACACTGAAGCTTTCTTT.